A single T cell receptor (beta chain) is shown here with its context. The antigen remains unidentified. This record belongs to a study of cytomegalovirus exposure and HLA in healthy donors. PCR used 60 Vbeta primers and 13 Jbeta primers. Data came from immunoSEQ multiplex PCR; TCRdb stores just in-frame clones and leaves some out. Of about 220,000 clones in the sample, more than 60% were seen once. Germline V CDR1 and CDR2: SGHVS, FNYEAQ. V was cut by 1 base and J by 3 bases, with 9 bases left in between. The CDR3 is 14 residues long. Study-wide results and caveats: Most TCRs appeared rarely, but some public TCRs recurred in many donors. Apart from CMV serostatus, no immune exposure information was available.

The chain uses TRBV7-6 and TRBJ1-1; D not resolved. Material for sequencing was PBMCs. The sequence was obtained from a woman aged 25 to 39 in good health and CMV-seronegative. As DNA, the CDR3 is TGTGCCAGCAGCTTAGGCGGAAGTGACACTGAAGCTTTCTTT. Residues: CASSLGGSDTEAFF. Looking up the rest from reference TRBV7-6 and TRBJ1-1 gives the full variable domain: GAGVSQSPRYKVTKRGQDVALRCDPISGHVSLYWYRQALGQGPEFLTYFNYEAQQDKSGLPNDRFSAERPEGSISTLTIQRTEQRDSAMYRCASSLGGSDTEAFFGQGTRLTVV.